The 3 T cell receptor beta chains given below trace back to one sample, sequenced in a study of blood T cell repertoires in COVID-19. Assay: immunoSEQ multiplex PCR; the TCRdb copy retains only in-frame clones and omits some. This table holds 150,000 to 200,000 clones, around four fifths found once. The material sequenced was peripheral blood. These receptors came from a woman in her twenties or thirties with acute or convalescent COVID-19.

Comment on this clone: Other DNA sequences of this sample code for an identical CDR3. This rearrangement joins TRBV7-8 to TRBJ1-6, with 10 bases aligning to TRBD1. CDR1 is SGHVS and CDR2 is FQNEAQ in the germline V gene. The trim removed 0 bases at V and 10 bases at J, leaving 3 bases unmatched. The CDR3 has 15 residues. The CDR3 sequence: CASSLADRGRSPLHF. CDR3 sequence (DNA): TGTGCCAGCAGCTTAGCAGACAGGGGGCGATCACCCCTCCACTTT.

The DNA of the CDR3 is TGCGCCAGCAGCCATGACCCCGCGGGTCCGGATACGCAGTATTTT. This sequence encodes CASSHDPAGPDTQYF. The V gene is TRBV4-1, the J gene TRBJ2-3, with D possibly matching TRBD2 (5 bases). Germline lookup yields CDR1 MGHRA and CDR2 YSYEKL. Trimming cost V 3 bases and J 6 bases, with 16 bases left between them. The CDR3 spans 15 residues.

The rearrangement links TRBV7-6 to TRBJ1-6; D perhaps matches TRBD1 (5 bases). The V gene lost 1 base and the J gene lost 7 bases, with 11 bases spanning the gap. The CDR3 runs to 15 residues. From germline, CDR1 is SGHVS and CDR2 FNYEAQ. CDR3 in DNA: TGTGCCAGCAGCTTAGTAGGGGCTGAGAATTCACCCCTCCACTTT. Translation gives CASSLVGAENSPLHF.